Listed below are T cell receptor beta chains from one sample, sequenced in a study of shared clonotypes between healthy human individuals. Clones were read by immunoSEQ multiplex PCR, and TCRdb kept only the in-frame ones, dropping some. The table shows around 700,000 clones, with about 74% occurring only once. The sample taken for sequencing was memory CD4+ T cells sorted from blood. These receptors originate from a woman aged 30 to 39 in good health. CDR3s include the opening cysteine and the closing phenylalanine or tryptophan. The D gene is left open where the match is weak. Clone size, where shown, is once, few, many, or a class for clones that have expanded.

V: TRBV28; J: TRBJ1-2; length: 15; size: .; D: TRBD1; CDR3: CASSFGTGGLYGYTF; DNA: TGTGCCAGCAGTTTCGGGACAGGGGGCCTCTATGGCTACACCTTC
V: TRBV6-5; J: TRBJ1-2; length: 15; size: .; D: .; CDR3: CASSHPGGARDGYTF; DNA: TGTGCCAGCAGTCACCCTGGGGGGGCTCGGGATGGCTACACCTTC
V: TRBV10-1; J: TRBJ2-7; length: 15; size: .; D: TRBD2; CDR3: CASSESASGRGEQYF; DNA: TGCGCCAGCAGTGAGTCGGCTAGCGGGAGGGGAGAGCAGTACTTC
V: TRBV10-2; J: TRBJ1-2; length: 13; size: .; D: TRBD1; CDR3: CASSPTGEYGYTF; DNA: TGCGCCAGCAGTCCGACAGGGGAGTATGGCTACACCTTC
V: TRBV6-1; J: TRBJ2-3; length: 15; size: .; D: TRBD1; CDR3: CASSPGTGEADTQYF; DNA: TGTGCCAGCAGTCCCGGGACAGGGGAGGCAGATACGCAGTATTTT
V: TRBV18; J: TRBJ2-7; length: 18; size: few; D: TRBD2; CDR3: CASSPLPGTSGSQYEQYF; DNA: TGTGCCAGCTCTCCATTACCGGGGACTAGCGGGAGTCAGTACGAGCAGTACTTC
V: TRBV9; J: TRBJ1-4; length: 17; size: .; D: .; CDR3: CASSVGAAGDGSEKLFF; DNA: TGTGCCAGCAGCGTAGGGGCAGCCGGAGATGGGAGTGAAAAACTGTTTTTT
V: TRBV19; J: TRBJ1-5; length: 15; size: .; D: .; CDR3: CASSIDARVNQPQHF; DNA: TGTGCCAGTAGTATAGATGCCAGGGTCAATCAGCCCCAGCATTTT
V: TRBV7-2; J: TRBJ2-5; length: 13; size: .; D: TRBD2; CDR3: CASSPGRGGTQYF; DNA: TGTGCCAGCAGCCCCGGGAGGGGCGGGACCCAGTACTTC
V: TRBV2; J: TRBJ1-1; length: 14; size: .; D: .; CDR3: CASSEDQGRTEAFF; DNA: TGTGCCAGCAGCGAGGACCAGGGAAGGACTGAAGCTTTCTTT
V: TRBV2; J: TRBJ2-7; length: 15; size: .; D: .; CDR3: CASSGEGGAYYEQYF; DNA: TGTGCCAGCAGTGGGGAGGGGGGCGCTTACTACGAGCAGTACTTC
V: TRBV10-2; J: TRBJ2-7; length: 15; size: .; D: TRBD1; CDR3: CASSPGQGRRNEQYF; DNA: TGCGCCAGCAGCCCCGGACAGGGAAGGAGAAACGAGCAGTACTTC